Each of the 19 T cell receptor beta chains below was sequenced from the same sample in a study of graft-versus-host responses after intestinal transplantation. Clones were sequenced by immunoSEQ multiplex PCR, and TCRdb holds only the in-frame ones, with some missing. The sample yields fewer than 9,500 clones, roughly a third seen once. Investigators plated 200,000 CFSE-labeled responder cells together with 200,000 irradiated stimulator cells labeled with violet dye. This sample comprised alloreactive CD8+ T cells from a mixed lymphocyte reaction culture, obtained before transplantation. The sample's subset: CFSE-low proliferating T cells sorted from roughly 6-day pre-transplant mixed lymphocyte reaction (GvH or HvG direction). The receptors stem from a human patient who was an organ donor for intestinal transplantation.

This sequence joins TRBV7-3 and TRBJ2-5; possibly TRBD2 for D (5 bases). Deletions cut 5 bases from V and 5 bases from J, with 15 bases between. This CDR3 comprises 14 residues. CDR1 is SGHTA, CDR2 FQGTGA, per germline. The DNA of the CDR3 is TGTGCCAGCAGCCCACTAGAACCGCCTGAGACCCAGTACTTC. Its translation is CASSPLEPPETQYF.

By share, this clone ranks as medium-sized (0.01 to 0.1%). This chain joins TRBV7-9 and TRBJ2-7; 10 nucleotides match TRBD1. CDR3 length: 15 amino acids. Germline values: CDR1 SEHNR, CDR2 FQNEAQ (reference sequence). V was pared by 3 bases and J by 5 bases, with 7 bases of the junction left unmatched. The DNA for the CDR3 is TGTGCCAGCAGCTTCACGACAGGGGGCCATAACGAGCAGTACTTC. This sequence encodes CASSFTTGGHNEQYF.

This clone has just a few counts. The gene calls are TRBV29-1 and TRBJ2-7; 10 nucleotides match TRBD2. The length of the CDR3 is 13 residues. V dropped 6 bases and J dropped 5; count of bases not matched to a gene: 7. Germline V gives CDR1 SQVTM, CDR2 ANQGSEA. The CDR3 sequence: CSVYGTSVHEQYF. CDR3 bases: TGCAGCGTGTATGGGACTAGCGTCCACGAGCAGTACTTC.

This clone was observed a few times. This chain uses TRBV7-9 with TRBJ2-7; 7 bases are a match to TRBD1. The CDR3 is 15 residues long. The junction had 11 bases not matched to a gene; V was cut back by 5 bases and J by 4 bases. Germline V gene data show CDR1 as SEHNR and CDR2 as FQNEAQ (reference sequence). CDR3 loop: CASSAWDSVSYEQYF. The CDR3, as DNA: TGTGCCAGCAGCGCTTGGGACAGTGTCTCTTACGAGCAGTACTTC.

This clone was picked up one time. The chain joins TRBV5-5 to TRBJ1-4; possibly TRBD1 for D (5 bases). Germline CDR1 SGHKS, CDR2 YYEKEE (reference sequence). The germline V and J ends were trimmed by 4 bases and 10 bases, with 23 bases remaining between them. The CDR3 sequence is 16 residues long. The CDR3 loop reads CASSRPLGGGEAKLFF. CDR3 coding DNA: TGTGCCAGCAGCCGCCCCTTGGGGGGGGGTGAAGCAAAACTGTTTTTT. The full variable domain, with the rest looked up from reference TRBV5-5 and TRBJ1-4, is DAGVTQSPTHLIKTRGQQVTLRCSPISGHKSVSWYQQVLGQGPQFIFQYYEKEERGRGNFPDRFSARQFPNYSSELNVNALLLGDSALYLCASSRPLGGGEAKLFFGSGTQLSVL.

This clone appeared a few times. The chain combines TRBV25-1 with TRBJ1-1, with 8 bases lining up with TRBD1. The V segment lost 8 bases and the J segment 6 bases; nucleotides outside the gene matches: 2. Germline V gene sequence: CDR1 MGHDK, CDR2 SYGVNS. This CDR3 spans 11 amino acids. The CDR3 is CASGQGPEAFF. The CDR3, as DNA: TGTGCCAGCGGACAGGGCCCTGAAGCTTTCTTT. Full variable domain (missing parts from reference TRBV25-1 and TRBJ1-1): EADIYQTPRYLVIGTGKKITLECSQTMGHDKMYWYQQDPGMELHLIHYSYGVNSTEKGDLSSESTVSRIRTEHFPLTLESARPSHTSQYLCASGQGPEAFFGQGTRLTVV.

This clone was counted only a few times. The chain joins TRBV4-1 to TRBJ2-1; 10 nucleotides match TRBD2. The germline CDR1 and CDR2 sequences are MGHRA and YSYEKL. This CDR3 is built from 19 residues. Trimming at V came to 3 bases and at J to 6 bases, leaving 17 bases not matched to a gene. The CDR3 nucleotides are TGCGCCAGCAGCCAGGGGGGGGTGGAGCGGGGGGGCCGGGGCAATGAGCAGTTCTTC. Its protein product is CASSQGGVERGGRGNEQFF.

V and J are TRBV2 and TRBJ2-5; D unresolved. This CDR3 contains 15 residues. Germline V gene lookup returns CDR1 SNHLY and CDR2 FYNNEI. V was cut by 4 bases and J by 1 base, with 13 bases left in between. CDR3 protein: CASSVTQAPQETQYF. The CDR3 DNA reads as TGTGCCAGCAGTGTTACTCAGGCGCCCCAAGAGACCCAGTACTTC.

This clone showed up just a few times. CDR3 region: CASSPTTATQETQYF. The CDR3 nucleotides read TGTGCCAGCAGCCCGACGACAGCGACCCAAGAGACCCAGTACTTC. The chain employs TRBV5-8 and TRBJ2-5; D is perhaps TRBD1 (5 bases). CDR1 is SGHTS, CDR2 YDEGEE, per germline. This CDR3 is 15 amino acids long. V dropped 4 bases and J dropped 1 base, with 14 bases sitting between them.

The genes are TRBV7-9 and TRBJ2-5; D gene uncertain. TRBJ2-7 matches the DNA end more closely, so the J call is doubtful. The CDR3 totals 15 residues. Germline V lookup: CDR1 SEHNR, CDR2 FQNEAQ (reference sequence). The CDR3 reads CASSPSGDAPYEQYF. The CDR3 nucleotides are TGTGCCAGCAGCCCATCAGGTGATGCCCCCTACGAGCAGTACTTC.

The V call is TRBV2, the J call TRBJ1-4; 7 nucleotides line up with TRBD1. Per germline, CDR1 SNHLY and CDR2 FYNNEI. Germline trimming cut 6 bases from V and 5 bases from J; bases unmatched to any gene: 9. This CDR3 contains 15 residues. CDR3 sequence: CASRGDRDGNEKLFF. The CDR3 nucleotides read TGTGCCAGCAGGGGAGACAGGGATGGGAATGAAAAACTGTTTTTT.

The chain has TRBV4-3 and TRBJ2-5; D might be TRBD2 (5 bases). Matching the DNA end better, TRBJ2-7 makes the J call doubtful. CDR1 and CDR2 (germline): LGHNA, YSLEER. The CDR3 consists of 15 residues. CDR3 nucleotide sequence: TGCGCCAGCAGCCAAGATCGAGGTAGCGTGTACGAGCAGTACTTC. Its translation: CASSQDRGSVYEQYF.

The chain is built from TRBV5-5 and TRBJ2-2; 7 nucleotides agree with TRBD1. The germline CDR1 and CDR2 sequences are SGHKS and YYEKEE (reference sequence). V lost 4 bases to trimming and J lost 4 bases; unmatched junction nucleotides: 7. The CDR3 spans 15 residues. This CDR3 is CASSPDRWPTGELFF. CDR3 nucleotides: TGTGCCAGCAGCCCGGACAGGTGGCCCACCGGGGAGCTGTTTTTT.

In its sample, this clone was seen a few times. The V gene is TRBV5-1, the J gene TRBJ2-1, with 13 bases lining up with TRBD2. The length of the CDR3 is 18 residues. Germline V gene sequence: CDR1 SGHRS, CDR2 YFSETQ. V lost 6 bases to trimming and J lost 4 bases; unmatched junction nucleotides: 13. The CDR3 DNA is TGCGCCAGCAAGAGACTAGCGGGAGGCCGGATTTTTTACAATGAGCAGTTCTTC. Encoded protein: CASKRLAGGRIFYNEQFF.

This clone was detected only a few times. This chain connects TRBV6-1 to TRBJ2-7; 7 positions agree with TRBD1. CDR1 and CDR2 (germline): MNHNS, SASEGT. The length of the CDR3 is 15 residues. V gave up 10 bases and J gave up 5 bases; unmatched junction bases: 17. The CDR3 here is CAIKDTRTGGDEQYF. The CDR3 DNA reads as TGTGCCATCAAGGATACAAGGACAGGTGGCGACGAGCAGTACTTC.

The chain is built from TRBV4-3 and TRBJ2-5, with D perhaps TRBD1 (6 bases). V was pared by 0 bases and J by 6 bases, with 14 bases between. Germline V gene lookup returns CDR1 LGHNA and CDR2 YSLEER. This CDR3 region has 15 residues. CDR3 protein: CASSQEGAGYQTQYF. The DNA of the CDR3 is TGCGCCAGCAGCCAAGAGGGGGCAGGGTATCAGACCCAGTACTTC.

A few counts support this clone. The rearrangement joins TRBV5-6 to TRBJ2-1, with D possibly being TRBD2 (6 bases). Per germline, CDR1 SGHDT and CDR2 YYEEEE. This CDR3 spans 16 amino acids. V was shortened by 1 base and J by 8 bases, with 19 bases between the two germline ends. Here the CDR3 DNA reads TGTGCCAGCAGCTTGAATACCGTCCAAGGAGGGGATGAGCAGTTCTTC. It codes for CASSLNTVQGGDEQFF.

This clone was detected only a few times. The chain combines TRBV28 with TRBJ1-5; TRBD1 aligns across 10 bases. This CDR3 has 15 residues. V dropped 5 bases and J dropped 3; count of bases not matched to a gene: 4. The germline V gene encodes CDR1 MDHEN and CDR2 SYDVKM. In nucleotides, the CDR3 is TGTGCCAGCAGTCCGACAGGGGGCCTCAATCAGCCCCAGCATTTT. This encodes CASSPTGGLNQPQHF.

This clone was detected a few times. The V and J genes are TRBV4-1 and TRBJ2-1, with D perhaps TRBD2 (5 bases). Deletions cut 3 bases from V and 8 bases from J, with 11 bases between. Germline V lookup: CDR1 MGHRA, CDR2 YSYEKL. CDR3 size: 13 residues. The CDR3 sequence: CASSQWVGDEQFF. Written as DNA, the CDR3 is TGCGCCAGCAGCCAGTGGGTCGGGGATGAGCAGTTCTTC.